The clone carrying this T cell receptor beta chain was found a few times. The antigen is unknown. The germline V gene has CDR1 LGHDT and CDR2 YNNKEL (reference sequence). Trimming cost V 3 bases and J 2 bases, with 14 bases left between them. The CDR3 is 16 residues long. This record belongs to a study of HIV-infected patients and healthy controls. 500 ng RNA was reverse transcribed with alpha and beta constant-region primers. Alpha and beta chain libraries were made separately by chain-specific third strand synthesis with multiplexing indices. Each CDR3 protein is one row after TCRdb ran MiXCR on the 5' RACE reads. The repertoire holds more than 15,000 distinct CDR3 sequences, 9% to 15% seen once, with roughly 11% in the top ten. Findings of the study overall: HIV-infected patients and controls differed significantly in mean usage of eight alpha and eight beta V genes. Compared with untreated HIV+ repertoires, healthy controls showed roughly threefold more distinct CDR3s and higher Shannon diversity.

Whole blood was used without fractionation, so all unsorted peripheral T cells were included. Sequencing input: blood. The receptor comes from an adult in good health. The rearrangement uses TRBV3-1 and TRBJ2-1, with D uncertain. The CDR3 region has the DNA TGTGCCAGCAGCCATTTTGAACGGATCGCCTACAATGAGCAGTTCTTC. Amino acid sequence: CASSHFERIAYNEQFF.